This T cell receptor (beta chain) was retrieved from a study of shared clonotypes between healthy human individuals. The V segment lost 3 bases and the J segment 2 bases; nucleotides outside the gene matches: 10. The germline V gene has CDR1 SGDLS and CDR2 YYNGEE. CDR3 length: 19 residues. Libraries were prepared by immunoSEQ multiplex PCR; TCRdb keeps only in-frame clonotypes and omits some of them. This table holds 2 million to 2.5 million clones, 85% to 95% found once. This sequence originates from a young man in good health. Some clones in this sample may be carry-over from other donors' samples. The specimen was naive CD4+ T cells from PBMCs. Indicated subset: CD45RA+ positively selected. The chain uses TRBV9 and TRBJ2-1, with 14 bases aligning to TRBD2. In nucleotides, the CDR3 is TGTGCCAGCAGCGCCGTCGGACTAGCGGGAGGCGTAGCCTACAATGAGCAGTTCTTC. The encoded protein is CASSAVGLAGGVAYNEQFF.